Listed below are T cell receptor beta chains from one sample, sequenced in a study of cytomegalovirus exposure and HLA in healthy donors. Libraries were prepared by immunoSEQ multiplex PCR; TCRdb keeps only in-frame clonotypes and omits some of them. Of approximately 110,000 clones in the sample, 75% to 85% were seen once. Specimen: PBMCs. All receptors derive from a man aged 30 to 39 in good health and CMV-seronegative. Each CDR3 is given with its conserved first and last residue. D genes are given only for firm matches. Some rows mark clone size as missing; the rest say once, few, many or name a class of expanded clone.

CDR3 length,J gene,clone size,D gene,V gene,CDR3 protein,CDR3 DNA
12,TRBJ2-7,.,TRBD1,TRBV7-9,CASSPTGVEQYF,TGTGCCAGCAGCCCGACAGGGGTCGAGCAGTACTTC
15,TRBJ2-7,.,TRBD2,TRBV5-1,CASSWGRGGTYEQYF,TGCGCCAGCAGCTGGGGCCGGGGGGGAACCTACGAGCAGTACTTC
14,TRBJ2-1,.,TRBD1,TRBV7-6,CASSLQGDYNEQFF,TGTGCCAGCAGCTTACAGGGGGATTACAATGAGCAGTTCTTC
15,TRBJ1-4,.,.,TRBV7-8,CASSLGNRVSEKLFF,TGTGCCAGCAGCTTAGGAAACAGGGTTTCCGAAAAACTGTTTTTT
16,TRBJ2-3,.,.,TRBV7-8,CASSLNRVRGTDTQYF,TGTGCCAGCAGCCTTAACAGGGTAAGGGGCACAGATACGCAGTATTTT
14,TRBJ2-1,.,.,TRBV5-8,CASSLDLAAAEQFF,TGTGCCAGCAGCTTGGATCTGGCGGCGGCTGAGCAGTTCTTC
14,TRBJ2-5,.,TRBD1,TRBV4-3,CASSQGTGGETQYF,TGCGCCAGCAGCCAAGGGACAGGGGGTGAGACCCAGTACTTC
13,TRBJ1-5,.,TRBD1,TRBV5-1,CASSLDRGSLQHF,TGCGCCAGCAGCCTAGACAGGGGTTCCCTCCAGCATTTT
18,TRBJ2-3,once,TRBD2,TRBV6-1,CASSEDARGLAVTDTQYF,TGTGCCAGCAGTGAAGATGCAAGGGGACTAGCGGTCACAGATACGCAGTATTTT
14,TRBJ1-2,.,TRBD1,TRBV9,CASSAETGAYGYTF,TGTGCCAGCAGCGCCGAGACAGGGGCCTATGGCTACACCTTC
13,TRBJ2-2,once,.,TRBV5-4,CASRWERTGELFF,TGTGCCAGCAGATGGGAGCGCACCGGGGAGCTGTTTTTT
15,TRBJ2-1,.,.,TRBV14,CASSQVQATRSEQFF,TGTGCCAGCAGCCAAGTACAAGCGACTAGGAGTGAGCAGTTCTTC
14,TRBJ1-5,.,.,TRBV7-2,CASSLKQGNQPQHF,TGTGCCAGCAGCTTAAAACAGGGCAATCAGCCCCAGCATTTT
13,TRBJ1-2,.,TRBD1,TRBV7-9,CATSPGQGNGYTF,TGTGCCACCTCCCCGGGACAGGGTAATGGCTACACCTTC
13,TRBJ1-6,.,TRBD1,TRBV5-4,CASSRDSNSPLHF,TGTGCCAGTAGCCGGGACAGCAATTCACCCCTCCACTTT
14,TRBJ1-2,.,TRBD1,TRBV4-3,CASSQKGADYGYTF,TGCGCCAGCAGCCAGAAGGGGGCGGACTATGGCTACACCTTC
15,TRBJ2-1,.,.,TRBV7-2,CASSLGSASYNEQFF,TGTGCCAGCAGCTTAGGTAGCGCCTCATACAATGAGCAGTTCTTC
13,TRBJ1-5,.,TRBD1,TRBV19,CATRDRGLQPQHF,TGTGCCACCAGGGACAGGGGGCTTCAGCCCCAGCATTTT
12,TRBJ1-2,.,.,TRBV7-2,CASSGLGYGYTF,TGTGCCAGCAGCGGGCTCGGCTATGGCTACACCTTC
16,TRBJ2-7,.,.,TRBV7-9,CASSTKTVGATYEQYF,TGTGCCAGCAGCACTAAGACAGTTGGGGCGACCTACGAGCAGTACTTC
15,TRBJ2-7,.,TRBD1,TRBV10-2,CASSESTGSSYEQYF,TGCGCCAGCAGTGAGTCGACAGGGAGCTCCTACGAGCAGTACTTC
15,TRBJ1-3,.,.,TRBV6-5,CASSYGAGEGNTIYF,TGTGCCAGCAGTTACGGGGCAGGGGAAGGAAACACCATATATTTT
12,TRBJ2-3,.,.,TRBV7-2,CASSTYANTQYF,TGTGCCAGCAGCACCTATGCGAATACGCAGTATTTT
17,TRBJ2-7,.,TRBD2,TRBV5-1,CASSLVATSGNAYEQYF,TGCGCCAGCAGCTTGGTCGCGACTAGCGGAAACGCCTACGAGCAGTACTTC
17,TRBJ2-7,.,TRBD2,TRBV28,CASSFLEGLAGAREQYF,TGTGCCAGCAGTTTTCTCGAGGGACTAGCGGGAGCGAGGGAGCAGTACTTC
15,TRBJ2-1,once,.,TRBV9,CASSPRDPEDNEQFF,TGTGCCAGCAGCCCACGGGATCCAGAGGACAATGAGCAGTTCTTC
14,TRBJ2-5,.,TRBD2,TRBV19,CASSRGAGEETQYF,TGTGCCAGTAGTCGAGGGGCGGGGGAAGAGACCCAGTACTTC
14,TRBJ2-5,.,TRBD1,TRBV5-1,CASKNDRGQEIQYF,TGCGCCAGCAAAAATGACAGGGGTCAAGAGATCCAGTACTTC
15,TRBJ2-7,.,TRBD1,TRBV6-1,CASAKSPGGPYEQYF,TGTGCCAGCGCCAAATCCCCAGGGGGACCCTACGAGCAGTACTTC
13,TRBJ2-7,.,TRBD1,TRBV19,CASSQQGQVGQYF,TGTGCCAGTAGTCAACAGGGACAGGTGGGACAGTACTTC
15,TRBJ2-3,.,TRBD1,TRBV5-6,CASRLGQGSTDTQYF,TGTGCCAGCAGACTTGGACAGGGGTCCACAGATACGCAGTATTTT
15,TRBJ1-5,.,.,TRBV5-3,CARSLTGCSNQPQHF,TGTGCCAGAAGCTTGACTGGTTGTAGCAATCAGCCCCAGCATTTT
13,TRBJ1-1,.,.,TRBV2,CASIQGGNTEAFF,TGTGCCAGCATCCAGGGCGGGAACACTGAAGCTTTCTTT
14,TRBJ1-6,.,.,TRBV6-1,CASRPGLNNSPLHF,TGTGCCAGCAGGCCGGGACTAAATAATTCACCCCTCCACTTT
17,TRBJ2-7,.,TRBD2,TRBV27,CASSPVRTSGRAYEQYF,TGTGCCAGCAGTCCGGTCCGTACTAGCGGGAGGGCCTACGAGCAGTACTTC
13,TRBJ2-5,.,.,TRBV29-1,CSVDQGSEETQYF,TGCAGCGTTGACCAGGGGTCGGAGGAGACCCAGTACTTC
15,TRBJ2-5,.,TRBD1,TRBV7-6,CASSLGPGQQETQYF,TGTGCCAGCAGCTTAGGACCGGGACAGCAAGAGACCCAGTACTTC
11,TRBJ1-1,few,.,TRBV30,CAWSLQREAFF,TGTGCCTGGAGCTTACAGCGGGAAGCTTTCTTT
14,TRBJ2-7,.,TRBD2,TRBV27,CASSWKSTSDEQYF,TGTGCCAGCAGTTGGAAGTCGACTAGCGACGAGCAGTACTTC
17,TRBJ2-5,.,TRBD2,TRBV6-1,CASSADFPGGPQETQYF,TGTGCCAGCAGTGCCGACTTTCCGGGAGGTCCTCAAGAGACCCAGTACTTC
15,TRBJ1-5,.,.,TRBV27,CATKHRVGTNQPQHF,TGTGCCACCAAGCACAGGGTTGGTACGAATCAGCCCCAGCATTTT